Given below is one T cell receptor (beta chain) in context. Its antigen is not identified. This sample was included in a study of T cell responses to AZD1222 COVID-19 vaccine. Study-wide results and caveats: Increases in Spike-specific TCR breadth and depth were seen after two AZD1222 doses. Among vaccine-associated CD4 TCRs, coverage spanned spike, with dominance at 160-218 and 743-854. Sampling captured repertoires only after the peak T cell response. The study identified only six AZD1222 recipients as seropositive at baseline.

J was trimmed by 10 bases and V by 3 bases; bases with no gene match: 7. The CDR3 extends over 15 amino acids. Germline V lookup: CDR1 KGHSH, CDR2 LQKENI. Some clones are missing from TCRdb's copy, which holds only in-frame ones; the method was immunoSEQ multiplex PCR. The table lists roughly 150,000 clones, approximately 89% of them singletons. This specimen was peripheral blood, taken on day 0 of MenACWY control vaccination. The receptor's source is an adult in good health. V usage is TRBV18 and J usage is TRBJ1-6, with TRBD1 identical over 9 bases. The DNA for the CDR3 is TGTGCCAGCTCACCCGGGACAGGGCTTGAATCACCCCTCCACTTT. This translates into CASSPGTGLESPLHF.